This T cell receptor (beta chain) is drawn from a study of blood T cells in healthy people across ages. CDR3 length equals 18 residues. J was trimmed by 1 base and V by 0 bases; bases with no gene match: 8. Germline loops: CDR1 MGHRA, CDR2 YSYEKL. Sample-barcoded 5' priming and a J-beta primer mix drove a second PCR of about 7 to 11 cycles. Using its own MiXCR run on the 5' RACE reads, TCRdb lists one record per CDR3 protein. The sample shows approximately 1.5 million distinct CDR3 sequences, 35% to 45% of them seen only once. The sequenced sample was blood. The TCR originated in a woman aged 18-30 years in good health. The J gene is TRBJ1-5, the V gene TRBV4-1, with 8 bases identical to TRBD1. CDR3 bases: TGCGCCAGCAGCCAAGATCCCCCGGACAGGGCGAGCAATCAGCCCCAGCATTTT. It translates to CASSQDPPDRASNQPQHF.